Following are 15 T cell receptor beta chains from one sample sequenced in a study of cytomegalovirus exposure and HLA in healthy donors. PCR involved 60 Vbeta and 13 Jbeta primers. Assay used: immunoSEQ multiplex PCR; TCRdb lists only in-frame clones, some missing. Of 85,000 to 130,000 clones in the sample, about two thirds were seen once. Sequences were obtained from PBMCs. These receptor sequences come from a boy between 10 and 17 years old in good health and CMV-seronegative.

There are a few counts of this clone. The genes are TRBV9 and TRBJ1-4, with unresolved D. Germline V CDR1 and CDR2: SGDLS, YYNGEE. The CDR3 covers 14 residues. V dropped 3 bases and J dropped 4 bases, with 10 bases sitting between them. The CDR3 sequence is CASSASGGNEKLFF. The CDR3 DNA follows: TGTGCCAGCAGCGCGTCCGGAGGTAATGAAAAACTGTTTTTT.

The chain couples TRBV4-1 to TRBJ2-1; TRBD2 is a possible D gene (5 bases). The germline CDR1 and CDR2 sequences are MGHRA and YSYEKL. This CDR3 region has 16 residues. The V gene lost 2 bases and the J gene lost 2 bases, with 13 bases spanning the gap. The CDR3: CASSQQAEGPYNEQFF. The DNA for the CDR3 is TGCGCCAGCAGCCAACAAGCGGAAGGGCCCTACAATGAGCAGTTCTTC.

The V and J genes are TRBV5-6 and TRBJ1-2; no firm D call. This CDR3 is 15 amino acids long. V dropped 0 bases and J dropped 5 bases, with 14 bases sitting between them. CDR1 is SGHDT, CDR2 YYEEEE, per germline. The CDR3 region has the DNA TGTGCCAGCAGCTTGGATACGGGAACTAGGTATGGCTACACCTTC. This codes for CASSLDTGTRYGYTF.

The chain employs TRBV28 and TRBJ2-3; D perhaps matches TRBD2 (6 bases). V shed 4 bases and J shed 1 base, with 15 bases lying between them. CDR3 length: 16 residues. Germline loops: CDR1 MDHEN, CDR2 SYDVKM. CDR3 DNA: TGTGCCAGCAGTTCAAGACTAGGGAGCCGCACAGATACGCAGTATTTT. Protein product: CASSSRLGSRTDTQYF.

The chain combines TRBV10-3 with TRBJ1-5, with a weak D call TRBD1 (6 bases). The V end was cut by 6 bases, the J end by 3 bases, with 9 bases between. Looked up from germline, CDR1 is ENHRY and CDR2 is SYGVKD. The CDR3 spans 13 residues. CDR3 DNA sequence: TGTGCCATCAGGAACAGGGCCAATCAGCCCCAGCATTTT. Translated, it gives CAIRNRANQPQHF.

J is TRBJ2-5 and V is TRBV2; TRBD2 is a possible D gene (5 bases). The J call may be in error: the DNA end matches TRBJ2-7 better. CDR3 length: 13 residues. The germline V gene has CDR1 SNHLY and CDR2 FYNNEI. The CDR3 region has the DNA TGTGCCAGCCTTCGGACGGGAACCTACGAGCAGTACTTC. Amino acids: CASLRTGTYEQYF.

J is TRBJ1-2 and V is TRBV2, with a weak D call TRBD1 (5 bases). V lost 2 bases and J lost 4, with 11 bases in between. Germline V CDR1 and CDR2: SNHLY, FYNNEI. CDR3 size: 14 residues. The CDR3 sequence: CASSEQGAPYGYTF. The CDR3 DNA follows: TGTGCCAGCAGTGAACAAGGGGCCCCCTATGGCTACACCTTC.

The V gene is TRBV19, the J gene TRBJ1-5, with 7 bases that match TRBD1. V shed 1 base and J 5 bases; nucleotides not matched to a gene: 5. This CDR3 region has 15 residues. CDR1 LNHDA and CDR2 SQIVND come from the germline V gene (reference sequence). CDR3 sequence (DNA): TGTGCCAGTAGTATAGGACAGGGCCGATATCAGCCCCAGCATTTT. It is translated as CASSIGQGRYQPQHF.

The gene calls are TRBV7-9 and TRBJ1-2; D may be TRBD1 (6 bases). Germline V gene data show CDR1 as SEHNR and CDR2 as FQNEAQ (reference sequence). The CDR3 covers 14 residues. The V and J ends lost 1 base and 3 bases respectively, with 9 bases between them. For the CDR3, the DNA is TGTGCCAGCAGCTTAGTGGGACAACACTATGGCTACACCTTC. Amino acid sequence: CASSLVGQHYGYTF.

This clone was found once. The chain links TRBV29-1 to TRBJ1-1, with D unresolved. Germline V gene lookup returns CDR1 SQVTM and CDR2 ANQGSEA. This CDR3 is 13 amino acids long. V lost 5 bases to trimming and J lost 0 bases, with 10 bases between them. CDR3 bases: TGCAGCGTTCGTCGACTTATGAACACTGAAGCTTTCTTT. Amino acid sequence: CSVRRLMNTEAFF.

This chain uses TRBV27 with TRBJ1-5, with no clear D. The germline V and J ends were trimmed by 8 bases and 5 bases, with 13 bases remaining between them. This CDR3 is 13 amino acids long. Germline CDR1 reads MNHEY; CDR2 reads SMNVEV (reference sequence). CDR3 bases: TGTGCCAGCGGGCTACTAGGACATCAGCCCCAGCATTTT. Translating gives CASGLLGHQPQHF.

The rearrangement joins TRBV28 to TRBJ1-5; perhaps TRBD1 as D (5 bases). The V end was cut by 3 bases, the J end by 4 bases, with 10 bases between. Germline V gene lookup returns CDR1 MDHEN and CDR2 SYDVKM. This CDR3 comprises 14 residues. CDR3 bases: TGTGCCAGCAGTTTGGGGCAGCAGAATCAGCCCCAGCATTTT. Protein sequence: CASSLGQQNQPQHF.

Turning to this clone: The same CDR3 is also encoded by other DNA sequences in this sample. The chain recombines TRBV2 with TRBJ2-5, with a tentative D call TRBD1 (6 bases). V was shortened by 3 bases and J by 4 bases, with 6 bases between the two germline ends. CDR1 and CDR2 from the germline V gene are SNHLY and FYNNEI. The length of the CDR3 is 12 residues. In nucleotides, the CDR3 is TGTGCCAGCAGTGACAGGGGAGAGACCCAGTACTTC. This sequence encodes CASSDRGETQYF.

The CDR3 loop is CASRGQGAEKLFF. The CDR3 coding sequence is TGTGCCAGCAGAGGACAGGGCGCAGAAAAACTGTTTTTT. The chain is built from TRBV2 and TRBJ1-4, with 8 bases matching TRBD1. The CDR3 is 13 residues long. V dropped 6 bases and J dropped 8; count of bases not matched to a gene: 5. Germline assignment: CDR1 SNHLY and CDR2 FYNNEI.

The V call is TRBV14, the J call TRBJ1-2; D possibly corresponds to TRBD1 (5 bases). V was pared by 2 bases and J by 4 bases, with 11 bases between. The CDR3 spans 14 residues. Germline V gives CDR1 SGHDN, CDR2 FVKESK. CDR3 protein: CASSQLGGSYGYTF. The CDR3 DNA reads TGTGCCAGCAGCCAACTGGGGGGTAGCTATGGCTACACCTTC.